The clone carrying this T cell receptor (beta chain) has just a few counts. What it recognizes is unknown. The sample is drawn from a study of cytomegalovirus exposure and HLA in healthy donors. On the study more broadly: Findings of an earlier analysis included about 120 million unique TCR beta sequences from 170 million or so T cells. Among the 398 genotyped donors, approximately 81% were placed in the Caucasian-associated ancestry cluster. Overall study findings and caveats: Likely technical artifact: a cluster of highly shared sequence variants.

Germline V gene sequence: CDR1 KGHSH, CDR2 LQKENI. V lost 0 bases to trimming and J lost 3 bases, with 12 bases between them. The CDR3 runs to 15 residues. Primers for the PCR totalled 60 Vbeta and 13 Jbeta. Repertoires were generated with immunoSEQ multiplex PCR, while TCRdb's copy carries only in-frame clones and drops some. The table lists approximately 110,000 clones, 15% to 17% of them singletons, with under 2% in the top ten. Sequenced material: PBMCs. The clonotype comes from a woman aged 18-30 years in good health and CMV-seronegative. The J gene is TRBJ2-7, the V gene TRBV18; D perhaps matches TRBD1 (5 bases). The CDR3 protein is CASSPPNRPNYEQYF. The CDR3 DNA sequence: TGTGCCAGCTCACCACCGAACAGGCCAAACTACGAGCAGTACTTC.